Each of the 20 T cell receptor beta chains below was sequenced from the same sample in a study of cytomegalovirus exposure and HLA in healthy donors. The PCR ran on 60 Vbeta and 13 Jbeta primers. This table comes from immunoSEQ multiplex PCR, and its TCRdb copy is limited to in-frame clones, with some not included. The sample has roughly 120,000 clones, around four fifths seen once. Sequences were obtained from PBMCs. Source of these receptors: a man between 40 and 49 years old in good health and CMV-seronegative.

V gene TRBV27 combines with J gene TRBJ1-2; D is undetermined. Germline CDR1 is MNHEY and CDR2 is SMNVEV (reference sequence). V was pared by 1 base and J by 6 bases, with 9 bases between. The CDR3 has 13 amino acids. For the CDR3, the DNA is TGTGCCAGCAGTTTATTGGGAGGGAATGGCTACACCTTC. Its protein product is CASSLLGGNGYTF.

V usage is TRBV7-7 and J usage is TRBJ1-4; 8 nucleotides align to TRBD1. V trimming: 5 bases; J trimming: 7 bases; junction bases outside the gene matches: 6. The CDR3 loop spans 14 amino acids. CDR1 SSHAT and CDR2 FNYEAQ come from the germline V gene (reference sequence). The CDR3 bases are TGTGCCAGCAGCGCACAGGGGGGAAGTGAAAAACTGTTTTTT. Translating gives CASSAQGGSEKLFF. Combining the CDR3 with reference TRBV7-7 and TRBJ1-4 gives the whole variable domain GAGVSQSPRYKVTKRGQDVTLRCDPISSHATLYWYQQALGQGPEFLTYFNYEAQPDKSGLPSDRFSAERPEGSISTLTIQRTEQRDSAMYRCASSAQGGSEKLFFGSGTQLSVL.

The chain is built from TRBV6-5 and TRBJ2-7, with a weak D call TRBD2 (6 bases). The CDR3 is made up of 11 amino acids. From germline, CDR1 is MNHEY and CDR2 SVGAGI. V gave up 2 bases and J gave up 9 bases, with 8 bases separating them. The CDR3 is CASSYMGGQYF. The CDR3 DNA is TGTGCCAGCAGTTACATGGGGGGGCAGTACTTC.

This chain's CDR3 is CASRGGTGTPGTQYF. CDR3 DNA: TGTGCCAGCAGGGGCGGGACAGGGACCCCAGGGACCCAGTACTTC. The rearrangement uses TRBV6-5 and TRBJ2-5, with TRBD1 identical over 9 bases. The CDR3 runs to 15 residues. Per germline, CDR1 MNHEY and CDR2 SVGAGI. The V segment lost 6 bases and the J segment 7 bases; nucleotides outside the gene matches: 12.

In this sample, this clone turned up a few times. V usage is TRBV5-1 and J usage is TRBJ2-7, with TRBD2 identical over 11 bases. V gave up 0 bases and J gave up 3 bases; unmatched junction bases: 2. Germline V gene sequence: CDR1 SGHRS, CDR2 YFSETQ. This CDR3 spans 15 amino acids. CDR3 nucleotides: TGCGCCAGCAGCTTGGGGGGACTAGCGGACTACGAGCAGTACTTC. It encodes CASSLGGLADYEQYF.

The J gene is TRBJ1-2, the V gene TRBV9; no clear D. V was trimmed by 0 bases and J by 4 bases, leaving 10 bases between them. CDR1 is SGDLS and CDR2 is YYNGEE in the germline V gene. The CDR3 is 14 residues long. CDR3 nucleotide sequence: TGTGCCAGCAGCGTAGTGGAAAACAGCTATGGCTACACCTTC. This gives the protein CASSVVENSYGYTF.

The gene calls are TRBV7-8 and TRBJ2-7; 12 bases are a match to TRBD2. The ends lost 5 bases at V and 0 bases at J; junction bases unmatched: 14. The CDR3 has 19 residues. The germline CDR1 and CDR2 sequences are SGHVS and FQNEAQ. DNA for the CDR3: TGTGCCAGCAGCCTAGAGGCACTAGCGGGGGGCTTGAGCTCCTACGAGCAGTACTTC. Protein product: CASSLEALAGGLSSYEQYF.

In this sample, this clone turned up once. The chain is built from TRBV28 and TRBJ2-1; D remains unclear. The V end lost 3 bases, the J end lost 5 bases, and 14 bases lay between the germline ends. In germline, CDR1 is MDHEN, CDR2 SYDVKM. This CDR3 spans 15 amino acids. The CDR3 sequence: CASSLGPSTHNEQFF. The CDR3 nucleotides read TGTGCCAGCAGTTTGGGCCCGAGCACCCACAATGAGCAGTTCTTC.

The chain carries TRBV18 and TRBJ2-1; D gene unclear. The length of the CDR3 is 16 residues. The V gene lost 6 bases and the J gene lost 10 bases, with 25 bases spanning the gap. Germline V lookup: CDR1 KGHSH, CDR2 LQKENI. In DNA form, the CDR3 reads TGTGCCAGCTCCCAGATGATGATAAATCACCTCGGGGAGCAGTTCTTC. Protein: CASSQMMINHLGEQFF.

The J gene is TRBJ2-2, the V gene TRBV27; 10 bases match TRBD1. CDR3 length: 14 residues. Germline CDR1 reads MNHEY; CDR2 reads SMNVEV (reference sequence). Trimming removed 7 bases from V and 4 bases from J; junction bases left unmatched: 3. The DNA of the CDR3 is TGTGCCAGCACGACAGGGGGCCTCACCGGGGAGCTGTTTTTT. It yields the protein CASTTGGLTGELFF.

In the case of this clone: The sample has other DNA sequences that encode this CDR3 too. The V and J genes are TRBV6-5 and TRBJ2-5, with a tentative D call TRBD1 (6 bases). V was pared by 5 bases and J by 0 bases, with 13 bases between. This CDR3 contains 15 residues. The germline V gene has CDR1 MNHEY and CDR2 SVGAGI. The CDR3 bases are TGTGCCAGCAGTGCCGGACAGAGTCACCAAGAGACCCAGTACTTC. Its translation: CASSAGQSHQETQYF.

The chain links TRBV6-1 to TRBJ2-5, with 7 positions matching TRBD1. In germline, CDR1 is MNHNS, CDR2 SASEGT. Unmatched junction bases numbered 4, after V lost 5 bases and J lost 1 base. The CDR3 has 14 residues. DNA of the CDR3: TGTGCCAGCAGTTGGGGACAGATCCAAGAGACCCAGTACTTC. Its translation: CASSWGQIQETQYF.

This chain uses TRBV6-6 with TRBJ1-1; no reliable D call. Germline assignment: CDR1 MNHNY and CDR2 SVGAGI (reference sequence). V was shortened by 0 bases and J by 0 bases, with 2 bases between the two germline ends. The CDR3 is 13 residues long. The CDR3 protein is CASSYSVNTEAFF. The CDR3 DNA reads TGTGCCAGCAGTTACTCCGTGAACACTGAAGCTTTCTTT.

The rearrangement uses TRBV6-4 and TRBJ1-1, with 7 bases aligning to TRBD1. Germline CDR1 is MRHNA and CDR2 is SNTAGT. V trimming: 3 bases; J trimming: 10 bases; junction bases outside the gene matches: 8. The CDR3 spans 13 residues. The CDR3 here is CASSETRDSSAFF. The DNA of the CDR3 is TGTGCCAGCAGTGAAACCCGGGACAGTTCAGCTTTCTTT.

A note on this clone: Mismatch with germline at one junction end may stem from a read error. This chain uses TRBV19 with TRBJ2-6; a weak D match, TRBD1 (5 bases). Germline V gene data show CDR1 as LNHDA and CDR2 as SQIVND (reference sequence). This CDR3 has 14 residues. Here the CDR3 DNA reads TGTGCCAGTAGTACCCAGTCTGGGGCCAACGGCCTGACTTTC. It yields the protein CASSTQSGANGLTF. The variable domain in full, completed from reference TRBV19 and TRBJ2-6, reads DGGITQSPKYLFRKEGQNVTLSCEQNLNHDAMYWYRQDPGQGLRLIYYSQIVNDFQKGDIAEGYSVSREKKESFPLTVTSAQKNPTAFYLCASSTQSGANGLTFGAGSRLTVL.

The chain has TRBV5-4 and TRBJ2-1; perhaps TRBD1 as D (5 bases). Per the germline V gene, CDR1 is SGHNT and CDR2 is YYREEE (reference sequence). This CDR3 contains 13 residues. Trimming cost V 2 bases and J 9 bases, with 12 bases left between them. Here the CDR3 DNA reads TGTGCCAGCAGCTTCATGGGGCGGTCTGAGCAGTTCTTC. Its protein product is CASSFMGRSEQFF.

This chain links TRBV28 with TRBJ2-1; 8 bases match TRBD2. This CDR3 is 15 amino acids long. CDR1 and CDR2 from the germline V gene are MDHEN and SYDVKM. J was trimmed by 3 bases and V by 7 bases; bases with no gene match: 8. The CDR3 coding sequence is TGTGCCAGCATTCCGGCGGGAGGAAACTACAATGAGCAGTTCTTC. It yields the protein CASIPAGGNYNEQFF.

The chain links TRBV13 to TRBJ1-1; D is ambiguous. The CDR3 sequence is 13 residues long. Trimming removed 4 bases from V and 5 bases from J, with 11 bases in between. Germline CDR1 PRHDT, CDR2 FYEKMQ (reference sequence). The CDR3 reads CASSSSVITEAFF. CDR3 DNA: TGTGCCAGCAGCTCCTCCGTAATAACTGAAGCTTTCTTT. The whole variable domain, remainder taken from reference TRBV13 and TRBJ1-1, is AAGVIQSPRHLIKEKRETATLKCYPIPRHDTVYWYQQGPGQDPQFLISFYEKMQSDKGSIPDRFSAQQFSDYHSELNMSSLELGDSALYFCASSSSVITEAFFGQGTRLTVV.

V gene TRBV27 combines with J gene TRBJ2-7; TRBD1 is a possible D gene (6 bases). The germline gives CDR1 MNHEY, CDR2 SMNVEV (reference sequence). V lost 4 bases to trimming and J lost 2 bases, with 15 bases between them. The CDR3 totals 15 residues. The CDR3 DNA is TGTGCCAGCAGTTCCCAACTCCAGGGGCCCTACGAGCAGTACTTC. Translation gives CASSSQLQGPYEQYF.

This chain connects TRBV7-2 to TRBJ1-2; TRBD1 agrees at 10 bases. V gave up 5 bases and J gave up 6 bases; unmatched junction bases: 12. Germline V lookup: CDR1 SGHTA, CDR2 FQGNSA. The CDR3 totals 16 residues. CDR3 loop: CASSTYTGTGVDGYTF. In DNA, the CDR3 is TGTGCCAGCAGCACCTACACCGGGACAGGGGTTGATGGCTACACCTTC.